Listed here is a single T cell receptor beta chain. This clonotype was counted many times. Its antigen is unknown. No base quality information exists; no much larger clone differs at one position. Stable Graves' hyperthyroidism was defined as no progression to ophthalmopathy during 18 months of follow-up. The hyperthyroidism patients were between 18 and 65 years old and newly diagnosed, with a disease duration of less than 2 months. Patients with uncontrolled infections, other autoimmune diseases, pregnancy or lactation were excluded. Diagnoses were established on the basis of clinical symptoms, serum thyroxine and TRAb, thyroid ultrasound, and orbital computed tomography. PBMCs were separated from around 9.1 ml of fresh peripheral blood using Ficoll-Paque density gradient centrifugation. Total RNA was extracted with Trizol reagent, and quality was checked on an Agilent 2100 Bioanalyzer. Taken from the germline V gene, the CDR1 and CDR2 loops are MGHDK and SYGVNS. V and J are truncated by 2 bases and 1 base respectively, leaving an intervening sequence of 14 bases. The CDR3 spans 16 residues, from the cysteine through the phenylalanine. The DNA shown is the 48-base CDR3, in frame from base 1.

The TCR beta CDR3 regions were amplified from RNA transcripts. The first round of RT-PCR for the TCR CDR3 was performed with the HTBI primer set and the Qiagen OneStep RT-PCR kit. The libraries were constructed in a second round of multiplex PCR and then size-selected and purified. Paired-end sequencing of the libraries was performed with 100 bp reads on an Illumina HiSeq2000. Turning to the authors' computational methods: SOAPnuke was used to process the raw data, with reads discarded if the reads contained adapters or uncalled bases, had a mean Phred below 15, or lacked an exact constant-primer or identifier match. COPE v1.2.5 was used to merge the high-quality paired reads, and each unique nucleotide sequence was defined as a clonotype. MiTCR v1.1 was used to align clonotypes to the IMGT TRBV, TRBD and TRBJ reference segments. The analysis included only V-J combinations with a frequency above 0.0001, which together covered 99% to 99.2% of the repertoires. A TCS score was defined as the ratio of F50 (clonal expansion) to E x V (chaos), with BLOSUM62-based TCRdist applied between CDR3 peptides within each V-J. Welch's t-statistics and random forest reduced around 510 V-J features to roughly 13, which were used in a naive Bayes classifier (R e1071). In-frame beta chains were kept once TCRdb had trimmed the public reads at Q25 with fastp and called clones with MiXCR. CDR3 protein duplicates are merged, each entry listing the most common genes and DNA. The V and J calls and clone size come from TCRdb's table, not from the authors' own analysis. The sample contains a few hundred thousand distinct CDR3 sequences, approximately 15% of them found a single time. Less than 20% of the sample is in the top ten clones.

The data were taken from a study of T cells in Graves' hyperthyroidism and ophthalmopathy (dated by TCRdb to 2018 to 2020). Broadly, across the study: Peripheral blood samples were taken at the time of initial diagnosis, prior to any treatment. To identify distinguishing TCR V-J signatures, a discovery cohort of about 100 patients was used, comprising fewer than 45 with Graves' ophthalmopathy and approximately 57 with stable Graves' hyperthyroidism. Prospective prediction of ophthalmopathy was tested in an independent validation cohort of fewer than 20 hyperthyroidism patients and approximately 17 patients who later progressed to ophthalmopathy. The roughly 91 discovery patients were randomly divided into training and test sets at a 7:3 ratio. In several Graves' hyperthyroidism patients, the study also compared T-cell repertoires from thyroid tissue with T-cell repertoires from blood. Once sampling was done, hyperthyroidism patients were given methimazole at a starting dose of 30 mg daily, whereas ophthalmopathy patients were given high-dose intravenous methylprednisolone. The paper describes TCR Vbeta CDR3 sequencing of some 130 peripheral blood samples, made up of about 40 ophthalmopathy patients, around 78 hyperthyroidism patients and 17 progressor patients.

The research as a whole found: In validation, the model predicted progression to ophthalmopathy a median of about 6.8 months before onset, with roughly 71% sensitivity and roughly 77% specificity. No statistical method was used to fix the sample size in advance, and group allocation was not hidden from the investigators. Ophthalmopathy was separated from stable hyperthyroidism by a 13 V-J signature model, with approximately 90% sensitivity and about 81% specificity obtained in cross-validation and 80%/75% obtained in testing. Most expanded thyroid clonotypes (frequency above 0.001) were also detected in blood, suggesting blood repertoires may reflect thyroid immune responses.

The receptor was derived from a woman aged 18-29 years with Graves' hyperthyroidism. The sample consisted of blood. The chain joins TRBV25-1 to TRBJ1-1; a tentative D match to TRBD1 spans 5 bases. For the CDR3, the sequence is CASSEGAGTKNTEAFF. The sequence in DNA is TGTGCCAGCAGTGAAGGGGCAGGAACGAAGAACACTGAAGCTTTCTTT.